This T cell receptor beta chain was retrieved from a study of OX40 agonist ivuxolimab in advanced cancers. Profiling relied on immunoSEQ multiplex PCR, and the TCRdb table lists in-frame clones only, not all of them. The sample lists approximately 55,000 clones, 87% seen once, with 15% to 20% in the top ten. CDR3 length: 15 amino acids. CDR1 is LNHDA, CDR2 SQIVND, per germline (reference sequence). Unmatched junction bases numbered 4, after V lost 1 base and J lost 4 bases. This chain links TRBV19 with TRBJ2-7, with 10 bases lining up with TRBD2. The sequences come from CD4+ or CD8+ T cells sorted from blood, collected in a trial of the OX40 agonist ivuxolimab. This sequence originates from an adult with an advanced solid tumor such as melanoma, head and neck, liver or kidney cancer. The CDR3 here is CASSIASGRGYEQYF. The CDR3 DNA reads as TGTGCCAGTAGTATAGCTAGCGGGAGAGGTTACGAGCAGTACTTC.